The 21 T cell receptor beta chains reported below all come from one sample, sequenced in a study of cytomegalovirus exposure and HLA in healthy donors. PCR amplification relied on 60 Vbeta primers (plus 13 Jbeta primers). Only in-frame clones appear in the TCRdb table, and some are missing; sequencing was by immunoSEQ multiplex PCR. The sample shows some 130,000 clones, over 60% of them seen only once. Sequencing input: PBMCs. The receptor source for this set is a man younger than 30 in good health and CMV-seronegative.

This clone has a handful of counts. The V call is TRBV5-6, the J call TRBJ1-1, with D hard to call. The V and J ends lost 2 bases and 8 bases respectively, with 7 bases between them. Germline V gene lookup returns CDR1 SGHDT and CDR2 YYEEEE. This CDR3 is built from 11 residues. In DNA, the CDR3 is TGTGCCAGCAGCTTAGACTTCGAAGCTTTCTTT. Its protein is CASSLDFEAFF.

V is TRBV29-1 and J is TRBJ2-1, with 8 bases aligning to TRBD2. The CDR3 is 15 amino acids. In germline, CDR1 is SQVTM, CDR2 ANQGSEA. The V and J ends lost 8 bases and 4 bases, in that order; junction bases with no gene match: 13. CDR3 region: CSYGVWVAGYNEQFF. CDR3 nucleotide sequence: TGCAGCTACGGGGTCTGGGTAGCGGGATACAATGAGCAGTTCTTC.

This chain connects TRBV18 to TRBJ1-2; D not certain. The CDR3 is made up of 15 amino acids. The V gene lost 0 bases and the J gene lost 8 bases, with 16 bases spanning the gap. The germline V gene encodes CDR1 KGHSH and CDR2 LQKENI. CDR3 in DNA: TGTGCCAGCTCACCACCGGTCGTTCTGGCGAGGGGCTACACCTTC. Translated, it gives CASSPPVVLARGYTF.

The CDR3 DNA follows: TGTGCCACCTGGGTAGCGGGAGGGTACAATGAGCAGTTCTTC. The encoded protein is CATWVAGGYNEQFF. The chain joins TRBV6-5 to TRBJ2-1; 11 bases fit TRBD2. There are 14 residues in the CDR3. Germline assignment: CDR1 MNHEY and CDR2 SVGAGI. The V gene end was trimmed by 10 bases and the J gene end by 4 bases; junction bases not matched to a gene: 6.

The genes are TRBV6-5 and TRBJ2-5, with 10 bases that match TRBD2. The J call may be incorrect, as the DNA end agrees better with TRBJ2-7. The CDR3 has 15 residues. The germline CDR1 and CDR2 sequences are MNHEY and SVGAGI. The CDR3 DNA follows: TGTGCCAGCAGTTACGTCACTAGCGGGACCTACGAGCAGTACTTC. This sequence encodes CASSYVTSGTYEQYF.

The chain combines TRBV7-3 with TRBJ1-1; the match to TRBD1 covers 12 bases. The germline gives CDR1 SGHTA, CDR2 FQGTGA. CDR3 length: 18 amino acids. With V trimmed by 0 bases and J by 6 bases, 11 bases remained unmatched. The CDR3 protein is CASSLTGGLGQGASEAFF. CDR3 DNA: TGTGCCAGCAGCTTAACGGGAGGGTTGGGACAGGGGGCTTCTGAAGCTTTCTTT.

The chain employs TRBV4-2 and TRBJ2-1; 8 bases match TRBD2. This CDR3 comprises 16 residues. CDR1 is LGHNA, CDR2 YNFKEQ, per germline. V was clipped by 2 bases and J by 6 bases; unmatched bases: 9. The CDR3 region is CASSQRAGDGSNEQFF. CDR3 in DNA: TGTGCCAGCAGCCAAAGAGCGGGAGATGGGAGCAATGAGCAGTTCTTC.

The chain employs TRBV7-8 and TRBJ2-5, with a tentative D call TRBD2 (6 bases). The CDR3 has 14 amino acids. Looked up from germline, CDR1 is SGHVS and CDR2 is FQNEAQ. Trimming removed 1 base from V and 3 bases from J, with 9 bases in between. The CDR3 bases are TGTGCCAGCAGCTTAGGGACTAACGAAGAGACCCAGTACTTC. Amino acids: CASSLGTNEETQYF.

V usage is TRBV30 and J usage is TRBJ2-3; 9 bases match TRBD2. Per the germline V gene, CDR1 is GTSNPN and CDR2 is SVGIG (reference sequence). The V and J ends lost 0 bases and 2 bases, in that order; junction bases with no gene match: 6. This CDR3 is 16 amino acids long. The DNA for the CDR3 is TGTGCCTGGAGTGTTGGCCTAGCGGGGTTCACAGATACGCAGTATTTT. Its translation: CAWSVGLAGFTDTQYF.

The chain employs TRBV19 and TRBJ1-1; perhaps TRBD1 as D (6 bases). The length of the CDR3 is 15 residues. Looked up from germline, CDR1 is LNHDA and CDR2 is SQIVND (reference sequence). With 3 bases removed from V and 2 bases from J, the gap between germline ends came to 13 bases. The CDR3, as DNA: TGTGCCAGTAGTATGTACAGGGTGGGAAACACTGAAGCTTTCTTT. Amino acids: CASSMYRVGNTEAFF.

The rearrangement uses TRBV28 and TRBJ1-4; D not certain. Germline CDR1 reads MDHEN; CDR2 reads SYDVKM. The V end lost 6 bases, the J end lost 6 bases, and 11 bases lay between the germline ends. The CDR3 is 13 residues long. The CDR3 protein is CASSPAGHEKLFF. CDR3 bases: TGTGCCAGCAGCCCCGCTGGGCATGAAAAACTGTTTTTT.

The rearrangement uses TRBV6-5 and TRBJ1-1; 8 nucleotides match TRBD1. Germline CDR1 and CDR2: MNHEY and SVGAGI. The V and J ends lost 10 bases and 5 bases, in that order; junction bases with no gene match: 9. CDR3 length: 13 residues. The CDR3 region is CAIKDRGGTEAFF. For the CDR3, the DNA is TGTGCCATCAAAGACAGGGGAGGGACTGAAGCTTTCTTT.

Worth noting for this clone: This same CDR3 is encoded by further DNA sequences in the sample. The chain carries TRBV6-5 and TRBJ2-7, with 10 nucleotides matching TRBD2. The germline gives CDR1 MNHEY, CDR2 SVGAGI. The CDR3 sequence is 15 residues long. With V trimmed by 0 bases and J by 2 bases, 1 base remained unmatched. The CDR3 bases are TGTGCCAGCAGTTACTCTCTAGCGGGAGCCTACGAGCAGTACTTC. Translated, it gives CASSYSLAGAYEQYF.

The chain combines TRBV5-6 with TRBJ2-7; a possible D gene is TRBD1 (6 bases). This CDR3 is built from 14 residues. V lost 3 bases to trimming and J lost 0 bases, with 10 bases between them. Germline assignment: CDR1 SGHDT and CDR2 YYEEEE. The CDR3 spells CASSSTGNSYEQYV. The DNA for the CDR3 is TGTGCCAGCAGCTCTACAGGGAACTCCTACGAGCAGTACGTC.

This clone was observed a single time. The chain uses TRBV9 and TRBJ2-1; 12 bases are shared with TRBD2. J was trimmed by 7 bases and V by 3 bases; bases with no gene match: 5. This CDR3 region has 15 residues. Per germline, CDR1 SGDLS and CDR2 YYNGEE. The CDR3 nucleotides are TGTGCCAGCAGCGCGACTAGCGGGAGATTTAATGAGCAGTTCTTC. Protein product: CASSATSGRFNEQFF. The full variable domain, rest sourced from reference TRBV9 and TRBJ2-1, is DSGVTQTPKHLITATGQRVTLRCSPRSGDLSVYWYQQSLDQGLQFLIQYYNGEERAKGNILERFSAQQFPDLHSELNLSSLELGDSALYFCASSATSGRFNEQFFGPGTRLTVL.

The chain uses TRBV6-5 and TRBJ2-7; D is perhaps TRBD2 (6 bases). Germline CDR1 and CDR2: MNHEY and SVGAGI. Trimming removed 2 bases from V and 6 bases from J, with 8 bases in between. The CDR3 consists of 12 residues. The CDR3 is CASSYTGGEQYF. The CDR3 nucleotides read TGTGCCAGCAGTTACACCGGGGGCGAGCAGTACTTC.

The chain carries TRBV25-1 and TRBJ2-7; TRBD1 matches 7 bases. CDR1 is MGHDK and CDR2 is SYGVNS in the germline V gene. This CDR3 is 15 amino acids long. V was pared by 4 bases and J by 3 bases, with 9 bases of the junction left unmatched. The CDR3 bases are TGTGCCAGCAGTGTCCCGGGACAGACGGTCTACGAGCAGTACTTC. Its translation: CASSVPGQTVYEQYF.

The gene calls are TRBV6-5 and TRBJ2-7, with 10 bases lining up with TRBD1. V lost 0 bases, J lost 1 base, and 3 bases stayed unmatched. The CDR3 length is 16 residues. Germline lookup yields CDR1 MNHEY and CDR2 SVGAGI. CDR3 residues: CASSYSGTGASYEQYF. CDR3 in DNA: TGTGCCAGCAGTTACTCCGGGACAGGGGCATCCTACGAGCAGTACTTC.

The V call is TRBV7-3, the J call TRBJ2-1, with D perhaps TRBD2 (6 bases). CDR1 SGHTA and CDR2 FQGTGA come from the germline V gene. Between the trimmed V and J ends, which lost 0 bases and 10 bases, there was a span of 13 bases. The CDR3 is made up of 14 amino acids. The CDR3 coding sequence is TGTGCCAGCAGCTTAACTAAGGACGCGGGAGAGCAGTTCTTC. This gives the protein CASSLTKDAGEQFF.

J is TRBJ2-7 and V is TRBV7-6; 12 bases map to TRBD2. The CDR3 runs to 15 residues. Germline CDR1 and CDR2: SGHVS and FNYEAQ. The junction had 5 bases not matched to a gene; V was cut back by 5 bases and J by 3 bases. CDR3 loop: CASSRGLAGYYEQYV. The CDR3 region has the DNA TGTGCCAGCAGCAGGGGACTAGCGGGCTACTACGAGCAGTACGTC.

This chain connects TRBV13 to TRBJ2-3; the D is unclear. This CDR3 contains 13 residues. V was trimmed by 3 bases and J by 1 base, leaving 5 bases between them. Germline V gives CDR1 PRHDT, CDR2 FYEKMQ (reference sequence). The CDR3 coding sequence is TGTGCCAGCAGCTTGAGCGGCACAGATACGCAGTATTTT. As protein: CASSLSGTDTQYF.